This T cell receptor (beta chain) was captured in a study of blood T cell repertoires in COVID-19. Study at large: Samples taken during acute and convalescent COVID-19 were collected in the United States, Italy and Spain. Sources were T cells, B-cell-depleted T cells, or PBMCs; the material itself was cDNA or gDNA.

In the source study's methods: Amplification with reference gene primers provided the estimates of nucleated cell counts. The data were produced by immunoSEQ multiplex PCR, yet TCRdb's version contains in-frame clones alone and is incomplete. The V and J calls and clone size come from that table; D and trimming were worked out from the DNA. This sample has around 170,000 clones, with about 86% found just once. Germline CDR1 is ENHRY and CDR2 is SYGVKD. The CDR3 covers 14 residues. Losses at the gene ends were 8 bases for V and 6 bases for J; bases not matched to a gene: 10. Specimen: peripheral blood. The chain links TRBV10-3 to TRBJ2-1, with 7 bases fitting TRBD1. This clonotype originated in a young man with active or convalescent COVID-19. The CDR3 nucleotides are TGTGCCATCGCCACAGGGGTAGGAAGCAATGAGCAGTTCTTC. As protein: CAIATGVGSNEQFF.